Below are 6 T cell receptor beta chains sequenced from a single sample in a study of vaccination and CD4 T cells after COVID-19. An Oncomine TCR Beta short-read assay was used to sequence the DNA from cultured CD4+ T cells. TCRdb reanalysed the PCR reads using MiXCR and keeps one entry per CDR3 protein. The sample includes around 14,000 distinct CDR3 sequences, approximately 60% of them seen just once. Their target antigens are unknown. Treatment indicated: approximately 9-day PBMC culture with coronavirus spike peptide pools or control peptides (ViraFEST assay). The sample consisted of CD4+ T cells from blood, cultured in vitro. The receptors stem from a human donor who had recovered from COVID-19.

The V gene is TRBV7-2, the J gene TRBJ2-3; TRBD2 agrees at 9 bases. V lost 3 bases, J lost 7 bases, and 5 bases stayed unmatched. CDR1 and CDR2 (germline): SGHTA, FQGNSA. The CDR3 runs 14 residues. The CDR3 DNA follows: TGTGCCAGCAGCTTGACCTCTAGCGGGAATACGCAGTATTTT. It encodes CASSLTSSGNTQYF.

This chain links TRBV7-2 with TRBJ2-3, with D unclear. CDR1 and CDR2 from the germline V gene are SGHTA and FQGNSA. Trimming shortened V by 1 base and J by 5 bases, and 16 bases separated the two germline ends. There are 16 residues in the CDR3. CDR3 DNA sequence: TGTGCCAGCAGCTTAGGCTCAGGTCGAACTCAAGATACGCAGTATTTT. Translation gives CASSLGSGRTQDTQYF.

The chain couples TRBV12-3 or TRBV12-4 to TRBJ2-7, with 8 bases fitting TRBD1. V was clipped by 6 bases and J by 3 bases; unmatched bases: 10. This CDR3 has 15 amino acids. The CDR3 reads CASRLTGTGYYEQYF. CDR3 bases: TGTGCCAGCAGATTAACCGGGACAGGCTACTACGAGCAGTACTTC.

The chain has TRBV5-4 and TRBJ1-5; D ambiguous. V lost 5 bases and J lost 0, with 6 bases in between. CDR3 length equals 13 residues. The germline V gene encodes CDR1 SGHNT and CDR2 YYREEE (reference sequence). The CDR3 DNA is TGTGCCAGCAGTCAGGATAGCAATCAGCCCCAGCATTTT. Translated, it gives CASSQDSNQPQHF. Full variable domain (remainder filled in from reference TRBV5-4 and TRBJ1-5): ETGVTQSPTHLIKTRGQQVTLRCSSQSGHNTVSWYQQALGQGPQFIFQYYREEENGRGNFPPRFSGLQFPNYSSELNVNALELDDSALYLCASSQDSNQPQHFGDGTRLSIL.

CDR3 in DNA: TGTGCCACGGGGACTAGCGGGAGCTCCTACGAGCAGTACTTC. Protein product: CATGTSGSSYEQYF. The chain is built from TRBV10-3 and TRBJ2-7; 14 bases map to TRBD2. Germline V gene sequence: CDR1 ENHRY, CDR2 SYGVKD. V was clipped by 10 bases and J by 0 bases; unmatched bases: 2. The CDR3 has 14 amino acids.

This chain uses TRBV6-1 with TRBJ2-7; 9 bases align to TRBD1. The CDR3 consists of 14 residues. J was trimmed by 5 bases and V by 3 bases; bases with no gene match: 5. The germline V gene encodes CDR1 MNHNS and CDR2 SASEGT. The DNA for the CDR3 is TGTGCCAGCAGTGACCCGGGACAGGGTGACGAGCAGTACTTC. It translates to CASSDPGQGDEQYF.